Listed here is a single T cell receptor beta chain. Its matching antigen is unknown. This CDR3 is built from 19 residues. Unmatched junction bases numbered 15, after V lost 5 bases and J lost 2 bases. Germline assignment: CDR1 MDHEN and CDR2 SYDVKM. Blood sampling took place at baseline, cycle 4 day 1, and cycle 7 day 1. These data belong to a study of OX40 agonist ivuxolimab in advanced cancers. Here immunoSEQ multiplex PCR was the method, and the copy in TCRdb shows in-frame clones only, minus some. The sample has about 92,000 clones, 91% seen once. Points from the study as a whole: The study found among the lowest clonal expansion in partial responders at 0.1-3.0 mg/kg. Low normalized T-cell clonal expansion was also seen in some nonresponders. The work left the antigen specificity of expanded peripheral T cells undetermined.

This rearrangement joins TRBV28 to TRBJ2-3; 11 bases map to TRBD2. Source: CD4+ or CD8+ T cells sorted from blood, taken in a trial of the OX40 agonist ivuxolimab. This clonotype was obtained from an adult with an advanced solid tumor such as melanoma, head and neck, liver or kidney cancer. The CDR3 sequence: CASSTRGVAGGRDTDTQYF. Written as DNA, the CDR3 is TGTGCCAGCAGTACCCGGGGAGTAGCGGGAGGGCGGGACACAGATACGCAGTATTTT.